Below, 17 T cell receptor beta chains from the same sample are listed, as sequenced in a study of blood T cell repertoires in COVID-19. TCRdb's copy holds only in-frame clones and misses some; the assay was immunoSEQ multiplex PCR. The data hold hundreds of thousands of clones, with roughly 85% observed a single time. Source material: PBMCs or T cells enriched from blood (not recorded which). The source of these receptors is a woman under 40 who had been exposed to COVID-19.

The CDR3 nucleotides read TGTGCCAGCAGTCCAGGGGGAACTGAAGCTTTCTTT. This translates into CASSPGGTEAFF. The V and J genes are TRBV11-3 and TRBJ1-1; 7 bases agree with TRBD1. J was trimmed by 5 bases and V by 6 bases; bases with no gene match: 3. The CDR3 is 12 residues long. Germline values: CDR1 SGHNT, CDR2 YENEEA.

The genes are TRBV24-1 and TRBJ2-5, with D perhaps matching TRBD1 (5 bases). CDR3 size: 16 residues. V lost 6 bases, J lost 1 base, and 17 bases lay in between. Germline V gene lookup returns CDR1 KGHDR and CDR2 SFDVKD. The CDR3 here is CATSNPIGHSQETQYF. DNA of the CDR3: TGTGCCACCAGTAACCCGATTGGACATTCCCAAGAGACCCAGTACTTC.

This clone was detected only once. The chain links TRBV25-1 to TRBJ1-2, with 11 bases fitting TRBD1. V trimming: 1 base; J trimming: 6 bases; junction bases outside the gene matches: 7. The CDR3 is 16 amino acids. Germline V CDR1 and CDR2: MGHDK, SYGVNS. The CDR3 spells CASSEWGTGGWNGYTF. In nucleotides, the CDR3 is TGTGCCAGCAGTGAATGGGGGACAGGGGGTTGGAATGGCTACACCTTC.

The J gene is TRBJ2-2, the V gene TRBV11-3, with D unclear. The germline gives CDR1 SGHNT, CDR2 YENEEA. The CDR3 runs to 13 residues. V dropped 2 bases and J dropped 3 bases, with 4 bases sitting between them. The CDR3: CASSLQYTGELFF. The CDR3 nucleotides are TGTGCCAGCAGCTTACAGTACACCGGGGAGCTGTTTTTT.

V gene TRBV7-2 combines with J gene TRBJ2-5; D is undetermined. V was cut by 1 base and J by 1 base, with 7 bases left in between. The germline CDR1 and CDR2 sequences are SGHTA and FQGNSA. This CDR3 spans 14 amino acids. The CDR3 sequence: CASSLVSSQETQYF. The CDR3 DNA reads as TGTGCCAGCAGCTTAGTCTCCAGCCAAGAGACCCAGTACTTC.

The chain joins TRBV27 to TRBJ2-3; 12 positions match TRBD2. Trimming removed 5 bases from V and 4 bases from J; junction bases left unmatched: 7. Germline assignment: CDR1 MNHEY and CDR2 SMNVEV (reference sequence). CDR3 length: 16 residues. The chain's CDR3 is CASSPLAGGPSDTQYF. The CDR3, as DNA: TGTGCCAGCAGTCCCCTAGCGGGAGGGCCCTCAGATACGCAGTATTTT.

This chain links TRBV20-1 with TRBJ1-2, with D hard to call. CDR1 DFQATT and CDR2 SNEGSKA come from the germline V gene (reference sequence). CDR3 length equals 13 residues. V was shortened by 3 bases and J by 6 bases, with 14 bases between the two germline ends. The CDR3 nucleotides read TGCAGTGCTAGTTTACGGGAGTTTGATGGCTACACCTTC. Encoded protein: CSASLREFDGYTF.

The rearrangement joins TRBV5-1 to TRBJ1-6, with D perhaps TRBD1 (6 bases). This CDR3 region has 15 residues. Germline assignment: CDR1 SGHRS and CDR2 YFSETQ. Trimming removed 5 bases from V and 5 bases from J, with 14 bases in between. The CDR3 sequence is CASRTPGHDNSPLHF. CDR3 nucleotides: TGCGCCAGCAGAACCCCGGGACATGATAATTCACCCCTCCACTTT.

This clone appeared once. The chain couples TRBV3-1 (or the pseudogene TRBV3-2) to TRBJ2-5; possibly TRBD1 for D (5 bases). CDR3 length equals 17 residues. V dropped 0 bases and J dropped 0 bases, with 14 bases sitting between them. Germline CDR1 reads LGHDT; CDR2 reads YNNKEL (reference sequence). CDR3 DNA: TGTGCCAGCAGCCAAGAGTGGGGAAGACAGTACCAAGAGACCCAGTACTTC. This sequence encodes CASSQEWGRQYQETQYF.

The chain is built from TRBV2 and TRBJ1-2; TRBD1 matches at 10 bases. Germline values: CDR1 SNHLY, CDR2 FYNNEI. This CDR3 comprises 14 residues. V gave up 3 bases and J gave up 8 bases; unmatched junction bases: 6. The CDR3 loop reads CASSDWGTGVGYTF. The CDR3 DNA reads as TGTGCCAGCAGTGATTGGGGGACAGGGGTCGGCTACACCTTC.

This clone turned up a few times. In nucleotides, the CDR3 is TGTGCCTGGAGTGTAAGAGGGTATCAGCCCCAGCATTTT. Encoded protein: CAWSVRGYQPQHF. The gene calls are TRBV30 and TRBJ1-5; D is unresolved. The ends were cut back, 0 bases at V and 5 bases at J, with 8 bases in the middle. Germline V lookup: CDR1 GTSNPN, CDR2 SVGIG (reference sequence). The CDR3 totals 13 residues. The full variable domain, its missing parts supplied by reference TRBV30 and TRBJ1-5, is SQTIHQWPATLVQPVGSPLSLECTVEGTSNPNLYWYRQAAGRGLQLLFYSVGIGQISSEVPQNLSASRPQDRQFILSSKKLLLSDSGFYLCAWSVRGYQPQHFGDGTRLSIL.

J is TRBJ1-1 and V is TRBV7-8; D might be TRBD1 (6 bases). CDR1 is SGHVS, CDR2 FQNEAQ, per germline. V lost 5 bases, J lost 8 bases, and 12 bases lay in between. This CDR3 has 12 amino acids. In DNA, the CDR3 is TGTGCCAGCAGCCGAAACGACAGGGAAGCTTTCTTT. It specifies CASSRNDREAFF.

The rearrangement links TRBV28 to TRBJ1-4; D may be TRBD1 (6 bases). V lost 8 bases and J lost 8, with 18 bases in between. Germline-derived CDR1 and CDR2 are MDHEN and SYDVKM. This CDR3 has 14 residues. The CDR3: CASGVGGPGEKLFF. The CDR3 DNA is TGTGCCAGCGGAGTTGGGGGCCCGGGGGAAAAACTGTTTTTT.

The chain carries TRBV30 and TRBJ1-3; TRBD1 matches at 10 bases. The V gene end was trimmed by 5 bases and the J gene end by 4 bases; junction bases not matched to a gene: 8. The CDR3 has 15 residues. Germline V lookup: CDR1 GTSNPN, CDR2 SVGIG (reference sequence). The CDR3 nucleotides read TGTGCCTGGGAGGGACAGGGGCTCTCAGGAAACACCATATATTTT. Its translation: CAWEGQGLSGNTIYF.

CDR3 nucleotide sequence: TGCAGCGTTGAGACTCACAGGGGGCGCTCCTACGAGCAGTACTTC. It specifies CSVETHRGRSYEQYF. The chain is built from TRBV29-1 and TRBJ2-7; 9 bases line up with TRBD1. With 3 bases clipped from V and 0 bases from J, the junction kept 6 bases outside the gene matches. In germline, CDR1 is SQVTM, CDR2 ANQGSEA. The CDR3 covers 15 residues.

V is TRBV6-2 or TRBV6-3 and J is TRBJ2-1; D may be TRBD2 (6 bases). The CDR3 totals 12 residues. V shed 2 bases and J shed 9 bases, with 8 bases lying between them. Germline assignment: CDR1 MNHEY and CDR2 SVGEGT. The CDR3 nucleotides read TGTGCCAGCAGTTACGGGGGGAGTGAGCAGTTCTTC. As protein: CASSYGGSEQFF.

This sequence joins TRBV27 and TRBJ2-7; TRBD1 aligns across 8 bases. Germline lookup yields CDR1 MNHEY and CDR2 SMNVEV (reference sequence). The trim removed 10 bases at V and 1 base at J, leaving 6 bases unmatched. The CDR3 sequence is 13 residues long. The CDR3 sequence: CAIVDRESYEQYF. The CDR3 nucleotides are TGTGCCATTGTGGACAGGGAATCCTACGAGCAGTACTTC.